Listed here are 20 T cell receptor beta chains from one sample, sequenced in a study of molecular identifiers for immune sequencing clone quantification. TCRdb independently ran MiXCR on the PCR reads; one entry per CDR3 protein. In the table there are 68,000 or so distinct CDR3 sequences, less than 20% of which are singletons. Sequenced input: naive CD8+ T cells from blood, with Jurkat cell RNA spiked in. The subset: FACS-sorted CD8+CD4-CCR7+CD45RA+ naive T cells. These receptors were collected from a human donor in good health. Some libraries in this study had Jurkat cell RNA spiked in.

This clonotype was picked up many times. CDR3 protein: CASSEGTSGQPQHF. CDR3 DNA sequence: TGTGCCAGCAGTGAAGGTACCTCGGGACAGCCCCAGCATTTT. The chain employs TRBV6-1 and TRBJ1-5; D gene uncertain. V lost 1 base, J lost 7 bases, and 11 bases lay in between. CDR3 length: 14 residues. Germline CDR1 MNHNS, CDR2 SASEGT.

J is TRBJ2-1 and V is TRBV15; TRBD2 aligns across 7 bases. V shed 4 bases, J shed 7 bases, and the junction held 19 bases outside the gene matches. CDR1 and CDR2 from the germline V gene are LNHNV and YYDKDF (reference sequence). This CDR3 comprises 18 residues. This CDR3 reads CATSTRVASGYQRNEQFF. DNA of the CDR3: TGTGCCACCAGCACCCGGGTGGCTAGCGGATATCAGAGGAATGAGCAGTTCTTC.

In its sample, this clonotype was seen many times. V gene TRBV20-1 combines with J gene TRBJ1-6, with 8 nucleotides matching TRBD1. Germline CDR1 and CDR2: DFQATT and SNEGSKA (reference sequence). This CDR3 has 15 residues. The V and J ends lost 0 bases and 10 bases, in that order; junction bases with no gene match: 8. CDR3 bases: TGCAGTGCTAGAGAAGAGACAGGGGCATGGTCACCCCTCCACTTT. Translation: CSAREETGAWSPLHF.

This clonotype was detected ten times or more. The chain employs TRBV29-1 and TRBJ2-1; D possibly uses TRBD1 or TRBD2 (6 bases each). The CDR3 sequence is 14 residues long. The V end was cut by 7 bases, the J end by 0 bases, with 13 bases between. Germline V CDR1 and CDR2: SQVTM, ANQGSEA. CDR3 nucleotides: TGCAGCGCCGTGAGGGGGGACTCCTACAATGAGCAGTTCTTC. This translates into CSAVRGDSYNEQFF.

In its sample, this clonotype was seen many times. V and J are TRBV9 and TRBJ1-2; D not certain. The V end was cut by 4 bases, the J end by 1 base, with 11 bases between. In germline, CDR1 is SGDLS, CDR2 YYNGEE. The length of the CDR3 is 14 residues. This chain's CDR3 is CASSPYDSNYGYTF. The CDR3 DNA reads as TGTGCCAGCAGCCCTTACGATAGTAACTATGGCTACACCTTC.

This clonotype was picked up many times. The rearrangement links TRBV6-5 to TRBJ2-5; D gene uncertain. In germline, CDR1 is MNHEY, CDR2 SVGAGI. V was shortened by 2 bases and J by 5 bases, with 9 bases between the two germline ends. The length of the CDR3 is 13 residues. In DNA, the CDR3 is TGTGCCAGCAGTTACGGTCTAGTGGAGACCCAGTACTTC. Encoded protein: CASSYGLVETQYF.

This clonotype has a count of ten or more. This sequence joins TRBV27 and TRBJ2-7; 9 positions agree with TRBD1. V trimming: 2 bases; J trimming: 6 bases; junction bases outside the gene matches: 2. Germline V gives CDR1 MNHEY, CDR2 SMNVEV (reference sequence). The CDR3 spans 13 residues. The CDR3 region has the DNA TGTGCCAGCAGTTTAGACAGGGGGTCCGAGCAGTACTTC. It codes for CASSLDRGSEQYF.

This clonotype appeared many times. The chain combines TRBV7-3 with TRBJ2-3; D perhaps matches TRBD1 (5 bases). The CDR3 is 15 amino acids. V was cut by 0 bases and J by 4 bases, with 11 bases left in between. Per the germline V gene, CDR1 is SGHTA and CDR2 is FQGTGA. In DNA form, the CDR3 reads TGTGCCAGCAGCTTAACGTCAGGGTTGGCAGATACGCAGTATTTT. Its protein product is CASSLTSGLADTQYF.

This clonotype was seen a few times. V is TRBV5-4 and J is TRBJ2-1, with TRBD2 matching 15 bases. The length of the CDR3 is 22 residues. Germline V gene lookup returns CDR1 SGHNT and CDR2 YYREEE (reference sequence). The junction had 17 bases not matched to a gene; V was cut back by 4 bases and J by 0 bases. This CDR3 is CASSTHPGTSGRWGVSYNEQFF. CDR3 nucleotides: TGTGCCAGCAGCACACATCCCGGGACTAGCGGGAGGTGGGGGGTCTCCTACAATGAGCAGTTCTTC.

This clonotype was seen many times. The rearrangement uses TRBV5-6 and TRBJ1-2; TRBD1 might be the D (6 bases). With 0 bases removed from V and 4 bases from J, the gap between germline ends came to 10 bases. The CDR3 sequence is 14 residues long. Looked up from germline, CDR1 is SGHDT and CDR2 is YYEEEE. CDR3 amino acids: CASSLEDSPYGYTF. The CDR3 DNA reads as TGTGCCAGCAGCTTGGAGGACAGTCCCTATGGCTACACCTTC.

With regard to this clonotype: This may come from a read error, since a much larger clone is one base off. The chain uses TRBV7-9 and TRBJ2-7; 11 bases are a match to TRBD1. V was pared by 5 bases and J by 5 bases, with 8 bases of the junction left unmatched. Germline CDR1 and CDR2: SEHNR and FQNEAQ (reference sequence). This CDR3 spans 15 amino acids. The CDR3 nucleotides are TGTGCCAGCAGCGCCTGGACAGGGGGCCTCGACGAGCAGTACTTC. As protein: CASSAWTGGLDEQYF. Using reference TRBV7-9 and TRBJ2-7 for the parts outside the CDR3, the full variable domain is DTGVSQNPRHKITKRGQNVTFRCDPISEHNRLYWYRQTLGQGPEFLTYFQNEAQLEKSRLLSDRFSAERPKGSFSTLEIQRTEQGDSAMYLCASSAWTGGLDEQYFGPGTRLTVT.

This clonotype was recorded many times. The rearrangement uses TRBV20-1 and TRBJ1-5; a weak D match, TRBD1 (5 bases). V lost 1 base, J lost 2 bases, and 15 bases lay in between. CDR3 size: 16 residues. From germline, CDR1 is DFQATT and CDR2 SNEGSKA (reference sequence). The CDR3 sequence: CSARVWARAGNQPQHF. The CDR3 DNA is TGCAGTGCTAGAGTCTGGGCCAGGGCGGGCAATCAGCCCCAGCATTTT.

This chain joins TRBV30 and TRBJ1-6; no clear D gene. The CDR3 is 13 residues long. The germline CDR1 and CDR2 sequences are GTSNPN and SVGIG (reference sequence). V shed 2 bases and J shed 5 bases, with 7 bases lying between them. The CDR3 region is CAWSSGDNSPLHF. The CDR3 nucleotides read TGTGCCTGGAGTTCAGGAGATAATTCACCCCTCCACTTT.

This clonotype was seen a few times. The chain's CDR3 is CASSLSASGSQGETQYF. The CDR3 DNA is TGCGCCAGCAGCTTGTCGGCTAGCGGGAGTCAGGGAGAGACCCAGTACTTC. This chain connects TRBV5-1 to TRBJ2-5; 10 bases are a match to TRBD2. The germline V gene encodes CDR1 SGHRS and CDR2 YFSETQ. V shed 1 base, J shed 4 bases, and the junction held 10 bases outside the gene matches. CDR3 length equals 17 residues.

V is TRBV6-5 and J is TRBJ1-1; TRBD1 might be the D (5 bases). Germline V gives CDR1 MNHEY, CDR2 SVGAGI. This CDR3 is 16 amino acids long. Trimming took 1 base from V and 8 from J, leaving 20 bases between them. The CDR3 DNA reads TGTGCCAGCAGTTACTTCTCAGGAGGCCCGGGGCCAGAAGCTTTCTTT. It translates to CASSYFSGGPGPEAFF.

The chain employs TRBV7-9 and TRBJ2-7; D is undetermined. Germline lookup yields CDR1 SEHNR and CDR2 FQNEAQ (reference sequence). V lost 5 bases, J lost 5 bases, and 13 bases lay in between. This CDR3 spans 13 amino acids. The CDR3 sequence is CASSPYPPHEQYF. CDR3 coding DNA: TGTGCCAGCAGCCCATACCCACCTCACGAGCAGTACTTC.

This clonotype was seen at least ten times. This sequence joins TRBV27 and TRBJ2-7; maybe TRBD1 (6 bases). The V gene lost 3 bases and the J gene lost 6 bases, with 12 bases spanning the gap. This CDR3 has 13 amino acids. Germline V lookup: CDR1 MNHEY, CDR2 SMNVEV (reference sequence). Here the CDR3 DNA reads TGTGCCAGCAGTTTTGGCAGGGGAGCCGAGCAGTACTTC. Protein product: CASSFGRGAEQYF.

This clonotype was recorded a few times. The J gene is TRBJ2-3, the V gene TRBV27, with a possible D match to TRBD2 (5 bases). Germline assignment: CDR1 MNHEY and CDR2 SMNVEV (reference sequence). Trimming shortened V by 5 bases and J by 1 base, and 13 bases separated the two germline ends. The CDR3 runs to 15 residues. The CDR3 is CASSPHSSGTDTQYF. CDR3 DNA sequence: TGTGCCAGCAGTCCCCACAGTAGCGGCACAGATACGCAGTATTTT.

A single count supports this clonotype. A much larger clonotype is one base distant, so this may be a read error. J is TRBJ1-2 and V is TRBV29-1; tentatively, D is TRBD1 (5 bases). With 7 bases removed from V and 1 base from J, the gap between germline ends came to 13 bases. The germline V gene encodes CDR1 SQVTM and CDR2 ANQGSEA. The CDR3 length is 13 residues. The CDR3 region is CSGVQGLNYGYTF. In DNA, the CDR3 is TGCAGCGGTGTCCAGGGACTTAACTATGGCTACACCTTC.

As for this clonotype: A much larger clone differs by one base, so this may be a read error. In this CDR3 the conserved last residue, phenylalanine or tryptophan, is missing, so a read error is likely. The CDR3 DNA reads as TGCAGTGCTAGGAAACTAGGAGTGGATGGCTACACCCTC. As protein: CSARKLGVDGYTL. The V gene is TRBV20-1, the J gene TRBJ1-2, with D hard to call. This CDR3 spans 13 amino acids. Trimming stripped 3 bases from V and 6 bases from J, with 14 bases between. Looked up from germline, CDR1 is DFQATT and CDR2 is SNEGSKA (reference sequence).